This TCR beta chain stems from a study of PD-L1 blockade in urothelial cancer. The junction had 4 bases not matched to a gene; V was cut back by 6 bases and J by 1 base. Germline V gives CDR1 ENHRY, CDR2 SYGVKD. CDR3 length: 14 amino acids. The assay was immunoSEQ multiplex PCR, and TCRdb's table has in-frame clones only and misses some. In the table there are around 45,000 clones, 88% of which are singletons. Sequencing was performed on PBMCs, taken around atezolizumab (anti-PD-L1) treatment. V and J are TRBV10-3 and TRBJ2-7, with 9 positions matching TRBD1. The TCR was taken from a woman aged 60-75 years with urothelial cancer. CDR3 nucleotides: TGTGCCATCAGGGGACAGGGCTTATCCTACGAGCAGTACTTC. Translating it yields CAIRGQGLSYEQYF.